Presented here are 31 T cell receptor beta chains from one specimen sequenced in a study of T cell changes during pregnancy in multiple sclerosis. The table came from immunoSEQ multiplex PCR; TCRdb's copy has only in-frame clones and leaves some out. The profile shows about 40,000 clones, about 92% of them singletons. This material consisted of CD8+ T cells from peripheral blood mononuclear cells, taken in the first trimester of pregnancy. The receptors shown here come from a female donor with multiple sclerosis, enrolled in a pregnancy study.

This chain joins TRBV30 and TRBJ1-5; 7 bases are a match to TRBD1. V gave up 3 bases and J gave up 0 bases; unmatched junction bases: 8. CDR3 length: 16 amino acids. Germline CDR1 and CDR2: GTSNPN and SVGIG (reference sequence). The CDR3 here is CAWSADRDGSNQPQHF. Here the CDR3 DNA reads TGTGCCTGGAGCGCTGACAGGGACGGTAGCAATCAGCCCCAGCATTTT.

The chain employs TRBV19 and TRBJ1-5; D remains ambiguous. This CDR3 region has 13 residues. Germline CDR1 is LNHDA and CDR2 is SQIVND (reference sequence). V was pared by 2 bases and J by 4 bases, with 6 bases between. The CDR3 DNA is TGTGCCAGTAGTATACCCACAAATCAGCCCCAGCATTTT. Protein sequence: CASSIPTNQPQHF.

CDR3 protein: CASSEASEYGRTEAFF. DNA for the CDR3: TGTGCCAGCAGTGAAGCCTCCGAGTACGGGAGGACTGAAGCTTTCTTT. The rearrangement uses TRBV2 and TRBJ1-1, with D unclear. Germline CDR1 SNHLY, CDR2 FYNNEI. This CDR3 region has 16 residues. The germline V and J ends were trimmed by 0 bases and 5 bases, with 16 bases remaining between them.

The rearrangement links TRBV29-1 to TRBJ2-7; D is unclear. The CDR3 is 13 amino acids. Per germline, CDR1 SQVTM and CDR2 ANQGSEA. The V end lost 3 bases, the J end lost 0 bases, and 9 bases lay between the germline ends. The chain's CDR3 is CSVERPDSYEQYF. CDR3 sequence (DNA): TGCAGCGTTGAGAGGCCAGACTCCTACGAGCAGTACTTC.

The CDR3 coding sequence is TGTGCCAGCAGCCGAGGGAGGGCCTACACTGAAGCTTTCTTT. This translates into CASSRGRAYTEAFF. The chain joins TRBV13 to TRBJ1-1; D gene ambiguous. This CDR3 is 14 amino acids long. Germline CDR1 is PRHDT and CDR2 is FYEKMQ (reference sequence). Deletions cut 5 bases from V and 3 bases from J, with 13 bases between. The full variable domain, its missing parts supplied by reference TRBV13 and TRBJ1-1, is AAGVIQSPRHLIKEKRETATLKCYPIPRHDTVYWYQQGPGQDPQFLISFYEKMQSDKGSIPDRFSAQQFSDYHSELNMSSLELGDSALYFCASSRGRAYTEAFFGQGTRLTVV.

Written as DNA, the CDR3 is TGTGCCAGCAGCTTAACTAGCGGGGTCACAGATACGCAGTATTTT. The encoded protein is CASSLTSGVTDTQYF. This sequence joins TRBV7-3 and TRBJ2-3; the match to TRBD2 covers 8 bases. Germline loops: CDR1 SGHTA, CDR2 FQGTGA. J lost 2 bases, V lost 0 bases, and 1 base had no gene match. The CDR3 totals 15 residues.

This sequence joins TRBV13 and TRBJ2-2; TRBD1 matches 9 bases. With V trimmed by 5 bases and J by 1 base, 8 bases remained unmatched. In germline, CDR1 is PRHDT, CDR2 FYEKMQ (reference sequence). This CDR3 spans 17 amino acids. The CDR3 protein is CASSPPGTGLNTGELFF. The CDR3 nucleotides read TGTGCCAGCAGCCCCCCCGGGACAGGGTTGAACACCGGGGAGCTGTTTTTT.

This chain links TRBV27 with TRBJ2-1, with 9 positions matching TRBD2. In germline, CDR1 is MNHEY, CDR2 SMNVEV (reference sequence). The length of the CDR3 is 14 residues. J was trimmed by 8 bases and V by 4 bases; bases with no gene match: 6. CDR3 sequence reads: CASSWRGGQDEQFF. The DNA of the CDR3 is TGTGCCAGCAGTTGGCGGGGGGGCCAGGATGAGCAGTTCTTC.

V usage is TRBV11-3 and J usage is TRBJ1-1, with D uncertain. This CDR3 has 13 amino acids. The germline CDR1 and CDR2 sequences are SGHNT and YENEEA. Trimming stripped 1 base from V and 0 bases from J, with 3 bases between. The CDR3 reads CASSLVMNTEAFF. The DNA for the CDR3 is TGTGCCAGCAGCTTAGTTATGAACACTGAAGCTTTCTTT.

CDR3 region: CASRLFYQETQYF. CDR3 coding DNA: TGTGCCAGCAGGTTATTCTACCAAGAGACCCAGTACTTC. The chain has TRBV5-6 and TRBJ2-5; D gene ambiguous. CDR1 and CDR2 (germline): SGHDT, YYEEEE. CDR3 length equals 13 residues. Trimming cost V 5 bases and J 0 bases, with 8 bases left between them.

This clone was found once. The chain links TRBV25-1 to TRBJ2-1; 12 bases match TRBD2. This CDR3 contains 16 residues. Trimming removed 2 bases from V and 9 bases from J; junction bases left unmatched: 8. CDR1 and CDR2 (germline): MGHDK, SYGVNS. CDR3 residues: CASSEGVLAGGFEQFF. Written as DNA, the CDR3 is TGTGCCAGCAGTGAAGGGGTACTAGCGGGGGGTTTTGAGCAGTTCTTC.

The gene calls are TRBV5-4 and TRBJ1-4; D is uncertain. The V end was cut by 4 bases, the J end by 8 bases, with 9 bases between. CDR3 size: 12 residues. Germline V gives CDR1 SGHNT, CDR2 YYREEE (reference sequence). For the CDR3, the DNA is TGTGCCAGCAGCGTGACCGGGGAAAAACTGTTTTTT. Translation: CASSVTGEKLFF.

The CDR3 nucleotides read TGTGCCAGCAGCTTAAGGGGGGAGGGGGATCAGCCCCAGCATTTT. Its protein product is CASSLRGEGDQPQHF. The chain combines TRBV13 with TRBJ1-5; perhaps TRBD1 as D (6 bases). Germline V gene data show CDR1 as PRHDT and CDR2 as FYEKMQ (reference sequence). This CDR3 comprises 15 residues. V shed 2 bases and J shed 5 bases, with 13 bases lying between them.

The CDR3 is CASSLGMGWTEAYTF. CDR3 nucleotide sequence: TGTGCCAGCAGCTTGGGGATGGGTTGGACAGAGGCCTACACCTTC. The V gene is TRBV11-1, the J gene TRBJ1-2; D perhaps matches TRBD1 (6 bases). Trimming took 3 bases from V and 10 from J, leaving 21 bases between them. The germline V gene has CDR1 SGHAT and CDR2 FQDESV (reference sequence). The CDR3 runs 15 residues.

Only one count was recorded for this clone. This rearrangement joins TRBV4-1 to TRBJ1-4; possible D gene TRBD1, 6 bases. This CDR3 region has 16 residues. The germline CDR1 and CDR2 sequences are MGHRA and YSYEKL. The germline V and J ends were trimmed by 6 bases and 0 bases, with 14 bases remaining between them. The CDR3 sequence is CASRYREGATNEKLFF. In DNA, the CDR3 is TGCGCCAGCAGGTACAGGGAAGGGGCAACTAATGAAAAACTGTTTTTT.

The gene calls are TRBV11-2 and TRBJ2-7; D not resolved. V lost 0 bases to trimming and J lost 2 bases, with 5 bases between them. Germline V gene lookup returns CDR1 SGHAT and CDR2 FQNNGV. The CDR3 spans 13 residues. Here the CDR3 reads CASSLEQPYEQYF. DNA of the CDR3: TGTGCCAGCAGCTTAGAACAGCCCTACGAGCAGTACTTC.

This chain links TRBV9 with TRBJ2-1, with D tentatively TRBD2 (6 bases). Trimming took off 3 bases at V and 7 bases at J, with 14 bases between the two ends. There are 14 residues in the CDR3. Per germline, CDR1 SGDLS and CDR2 YYNGEE. CDR3 bases: TGTGCCAGCAGCGGGTCACTAGCTTTAAATGAGCAGTTCTTC. Translation: CASSGSLALNEQFF.

The chain recombines TRBV9 with TRBJ1-1, with a weak D call TRBD1 (5 bases). This CDR3 region has 16 residues. CDR1 is SGDLS and CDR2 is YYNGEE in the germline V gene. Trimming shortened V by 1 base and J by 7 bases, and 20 bases separated the two germline ends. CDR3 DNA: TGTGCCAGCAGCGTACACGGGGGGGGAACGGAAATTGAAGCTTTCTTT. Its translation: CASSVHGGGTEIEAFF. The variable domain in full, completed from reference TRBV9 and TRBJ1-1, reads DSGVTQTPKHLITATGQRVTLRCSPRSGDLSVYWYQQSLDQGLQFLIQYYNGEERAKGNILERFSAQQFPDLHSELNLSSLELGDSALYFCASSVHGGGTEIEAFFGQGTRLTVV.

This clone has a single count. This chain joins TRBV25-1 and TRBJ2-5; no firm D call. Trimming removed 6 bases at V and 0 bases at J, with 5 bases between. Per germline, CDR1 MGHDK and CDR2 SYGVNS. The CDR3 sequence is 12 residues long. The CDR3 DNA follows: TGTGCCAGCAGAGAGTACCAAGAGACCCAGTACTTC. Protein product: CASREYQETQYF.

The chain uses TRBV6-1 and TRBJ1-5; D unresolved. The germline V gene has CDR1 MNHNS and CDR2 SASEGT. V was cut by 7 bases and J by 9 bases, with 7 bases left in between. The length of the CDR3 is 10 residues. The CDR3 nucleotides are TGTGCCAGCAACACCGCGCCCCAGCATTTT. Amino acids: CASNTAPQHF.

The rearrangement uses TRBV25-1 and TRBJ2-2, with 8 positions matching TRBD1. V trimming: 7 bases; J trimming: 7 bases; junction bases outside the gene matches: 8. Germline V CDR1 and CDR2: MGHDK, SYGVNS. The CDR3 runs 14 residues. The CDR3 DNA follows: TGTGCCAGCATGCAACAGGGGGAAGTCGGGGAGCTGTTTTTT. It codes for CASMQQGEVGELFF.

Comment on this clone: The identical CDR3 is also encoded by other nucleotide sequences in the sample. V and J are TRBV27 and TRBJ2-7, with D perhaps TRBD1 (6 bases). V was cut by 3 bases and J by 2 bases, with 8 bases left in between. The germline V gene encodes CDR1 MNHEY and CDR2 SMNVEV (reference sequence). CDR3 length: 13 residues. The CDR3 coding sequence is TGTGCCAGCAGTTTGGACAGTACCTACGAGCAGTACTTC. Its translation is CASSLDSTYEQYF.

CDR3 amino acids: CASSVDPGVPKETQYF. The CDR3 bases are TGTGCCAGCAGTGTCGACCCGGGAGTTCCAAAAGAGACCCAGTACTTC. The chain links TRBV6-6 to TRBJ2-5; the D gene is possibly TRBD2 (6 bases). V lost 5 bases and J lost 3, with 19 bases in between. This CDR3 has 16 amino acids. Germline V gene lookup returns CDR1 MNHNY and CDR2 SVGAGI (reference sequence).

The chain joins TRBV13 to TRBJ1-5; D gene ambiguous. Trimming removed 0 bases from V and 1 base from J, with 7 bases in between. CDR1 and CDR2 from the germline V gene are PRHDT and FYEKMQ (reference sequence). The length of the CDR3 is 15 residues. CDR3 coding DNA: TGTGCCAGCAGCTTAGGGCGGGCGAGCAATCAGCCCCAGCATTTT. Translation gives CASSLGRASNQPQHF.

V and J are TRBV2 and TRBJ2-7; 10 positions match TRBD1. The ends lost 3 bases at V and 6 bases at J; junction bases unmatched: 8. Per germline, CDR1 SNHLY and CDR2 FYNNEI. This CDR3 has 15 residues. The CDR3 loop is CASSDVGQGFPEQYF. CDR3 bases: TGTGCCAGCAGTGACGTGGGACAGGGGTTTCCCGAGCAGTACTTC.

The chain has TRBV7-6 and TRBJ2-3, with TRBD2 matching 7 bases. The CDR3 is made up of 15 amino acids. V shed 4 bases, J shed 2 bases, and the junction held 6 bases outside the gene matches. In germline, CDR1 is SGHVS, CDR2 FNYEAQ. CDR3 sequence: CASSSLTSPTDTQYF. Here the CDR3 DNA reads TGTGCCAGCAGCTCCCTGACTAGCCCCACAGATACGCAGTATTTT.

The rearrangement joins TRBV30 to TRBJ2-2; D unresolved. This CDR3 has 11 residues. Trimming left V 1 base short and J 8 bases short, with 5 bases between. Germline assignment: CDR1 GTSNPN and CDR2 SVGIG (reference sequence). In nucleotides, the CDR3 is TGTGCCTGGAGTGACGGGGGGGAGCTGTTTTTT. This translates into CAWSDGGELFF.

This clone was counted a single time. This rearrangement joins TRBV5-1 to TRBJ2-1, with a weak D call TRBD2 (6 bases). The V gene's germline CDR1 is SGHRS and CDR2 YFSETQ. This CDR3 has 16 residues. V was trimmed by 3 bases and J by 6 bases, leaving 19 bases between them. CDR3 sequence (DNA): TGCGCCAGCAGCTCGTCGCGTGACGGGGGAGGCAATGAGCAGTTCTTC. This gives the protein CASSSSRDGGGNEQFF. Full variable domain (remainder filled in from reference TRBV5-1 and TRBJ2-1): KAGVTQTPRYLIKTRGQQVTLSCSPISGHRSVSWYQQTPGQGLQFLFEYFSETQRNKGNFPGRFSGRQFSNSRSEMNVSTLELGDSALYLCASSSSRDGGGNEQFFGPGTRLTVL.

V and J are TRBV6-1 and TRBJ2-6; TRBD1 aligns across 11 bases. J was trimmed by 0 bases and V by 8 bases; bases with no gene match: 0. CDR1 is MNHNS, CDR2 SASEGT, per germline. The CDR3 length is 15 residues. DNA of the CDR3: TGTGCCAGCGGGACAGGGGGCTCTGGGGCCAACGTCCTGACTTTC. Its protein product is CASGTGGSGANVLTF.

The V and J genes are TRBV19 and TRBJ1-2; TRBD1 matches at 9 bases. With V trimmed by 0 bases and J by 2 bases, 4 bases remained unmatched. Per germline, CDR1 LNHDA and CDR2 SQIVND (reference sequence). The CDR3 consists of 16 residues. The CDR3 sequence: CASSIDTGGWNYGYTF. CDR3 DNA sequence: TGTGCCAGTAGTATAGATACAGGGGGCTGGAACTATGGCTACACCTTC.

The CDR3 nucleotides are TGTGCTAGTGGTTTGTTGTTTCGGGGAGCGGAGGCCCAGTACTTC. It encodes CASGLLFRGAEAQYF. The chain recombines TRBV12-5 with TRBJ2-5; perhaps TRBD2 as D (5 bases). The V end was cut by 2 bases, the J end by 9 bases, with 19 bases between. The CDR3 loop spans 15 amino acids. Germline CDR1 reads LGHNT; CDR2 reads FRNRAP.